What follows are 30 T cell receptor beta chains derived from one specimen sequenced in a study of T cell changes during pregnancy in multiple sclerosis. Libraries were prepared by immunoSEQ multiplex PCR; TCRdb keeps only in-frame clonotypes and omits some of them. In the table there are more than 90,000 clones, about 92% of which are singletons. Sequenced here: peripheral blood, sampled in the first trimester of pregnancy. These receptors all stem from a female donor with multiple sclerosis, enrolled in a pregnancy study.

V and J are TRBV6-5 and TRBJ1-1; 11 positions agree with TRBD1. The CDR3 consists of 15 residues. The trim removed 0 bases at V and 6 bases at J, leaving 3 bases unmatched. Germline V gene data show CDR1 as MNHEY and CDR2 as SVGAGI. CDR3: CASSYSGQGAPEAFF. CDR3 nucleotides: TGTGCCAGCAGTTACTCTGGACAGGGGGCGCCTGAAGCTTTCTTT.

V gene TRBV14 combines with J gene TRBJ1-1; 10 bases are a match to TRBD1. The germline CDR1 and CDR2 sequences are SGHDN and FVKESK. After removal of 4 bases from V and 1 base from J, the junction contained 24 bases not matched to a gene. The CDR3 has 22 amino acids. CDR3 residues: CASSPKIEWDRGLKPKNTEAFF. The CDR3 DNA sequence: TGTGCCAGCAGCCCCAAGATAGAGTGGGACAGGGGTTTGAAACCAAAGAACACTGAAGCTTTCTTT.

The chain has TRBV7-6 and TRBJ2-7; TRBD1 matches at 11 bases. Per germline, CDR1 SGHVS and CDR2 FNYEAQ. The CDR3 loop spans 14 amino acids. The J segment lost 6 bases and the V segment lost 5 bases, leaving 6 bases of the junction unmatched. CDR3: CASSPGTGGFEQYF. In nucleotides, the CDR3 is TGTGCCAGCAGCCCCGGGACAGGGGGTTTCGAGCAGTACTTC.

The chain has TRBV5-6 and TRBJ1-2, with TRBD1 matching over 9 bases. The CDR3 extends over 15 amino acids. V was clipped by 4 bases and J by 3 bases; unmatched bases: 7. Germline loops: CDR1 SGHDT, CDR2 YYEEEE. CDR3 loop: CASSGYRGHDYGYTF. CDR3 sequence (DNA): TGTGCCAGCAGCGGCTACAGGGGGCACGACTATGGCTACACCTTC.

This rearrangement joins TRBV19 to TRBJ1-1; 8 bases are a match to TRBD1. CDR1 and CDR2 from the germline V gene are LNHDA and SQIVND (reference sequence). CDR3 length: 14 residues. V trimming: 4 bases; J trimming: 6 bases; junction bases outside the gene matches: 7. The CDR3 bases are TGTGCCAGTAGTACCACAGGGGGAGTGGCTGAAGCTTTCTTT. It yields the protein CASSTTGGVAEAFF.

The DNA of the CDR3 is TGTGCCAGTAGGCCCGCCGGGACAGTAAGCACAGATACGCAGTATTTT. Translation: CASRPAGTVSTDTQYF. The chain carries TRBV19 and TRBJ2-3; 7 nucleotides match TRBD1. There are 16 residues in the CDR3. V shed 6 bases, J shed 0 bases, and the junction held 9 bases outside the gene matches. Germline CDR1 is LNHDA and CDR2 is SQIVND (reference sequence). Filled out from reference TRBV19 and TRBJ2-3, the complete variable domain reads DGGITQSPKYLFRKEGQNVTLSCEQNLNHDAMYWYRQDPGQGLRLIYYSQIVNDFQKGDIAEGYSVSREKKESFPLTVTSAQKNPTAFYLCASRPAGTVSTDTQYFGPGTRLTVL.

The genes are TRBV27 and TRBJ2-3; 9 bases line up with TRBD1. Trimming removed 6 bases from V and 3 bases from J; junction bases left unmatched: 7. This CDR3 is built from 15 residues. Germline assignment: CDR1 MNHEY and CDR2 SMNVEV (reference sequence). The CDR3 DNA sequence: TGTGCCAGCAGATTTCGGGACAGGGCAACAGATACGCAGTATTTT. Protein product: CASRFRDRATDTQYF.

The chain has TRBV5-4 and TRBJ1-2, with D possibly TRBD1 on 6 matching bases. The CDR3 is 15 amino acids. The V end lost 1 base, the J end lost 2 bases, and 12 bases lay between the germline ends. Germline assignment: CDR1 SGHNT and CDR2 YYREEE (reference sequence). For the CDR3, the DNA is TGTGCCAGCAGCTTGATGGCAGGGGAGAACTATGGCTACACCTTC. This translates into CASSLMAGENYGYTF. The full variable domain, in which reference TRBV5-4 and TRBJ1-2 provide the parts outside the CDR3, is ETGVTQSPTHLIKTRGQQVTLRCSSQSGHNTVSWYQQALGQGPQFIFQYYREEENGRGNFPPRFSGLQFPNYSSELNVNALELDDSALYLCASSLMAGENYGYTFGSGTRLTVV.

J is TRBJ2-7 and V is TRBV30, with D perhaps TRBD2 (6 bases). CDR1 GTSNPN and CDR2 SVGIG come from the germline V gene (reference sequence). Trimming pared 5 bases from V and 6 bases from J, leaving 11 bases between. The CDR3 is 11 amino acids. The CDR3 nucleotides read TGTGCCTGGGGCGGGGTGAGCGAGCAGTACTTC. As protein: CAWGGVSEQYF. The complete variable domain, with remaining parts taken from reference TRBV30 and TRBJ2-7, reads SQTIHQWPATLVQPVGSPLSLECTVEGTSNPNLYWYRQAAGRGLQLLFYSVGIGQISSEVPQNLSASRPQDRQFILSSKKLLLSDSGFYLCAWGGVSEQYFGPGTRLTVT.

The chain is built from TRBV5-1 and TRBJ2-5, with D maybe TRBD1 (5 bases). There are 14 residues in the CDR3. The germline CDR1 and CDR2 sequences are SGHRS and YFSETQ. The V and J ends lost 0 bases and 4 bases respectively, with 10 bases between them. The CDR3 DNA follows: TGCGCCAGCAGCTTGGCCGCAGGGTTAGAGACCCAGTACTTC. This encodes CASSLAAGLETQYF.

The chain recombines TRBV19 with TRBJ2-3, with TRBD2 as a possible D gene (5 bases). Germline V CDR1 and CDR2: LNHDA, SQIVND (reference sequence). CDR3 size: 12 residues. Trimming removed 3 bases at V and 7 bases at J, with 8 bases between. CDR3 sequence (DNA): TGTGCCAGTAGTATTTGGGAGCATACGCAGTATTTT. Amino acid sequence: CASSIWEHTQYF.

The rearrangement links TRBV27 to TRBJ2-7, with a weak D call TRBD1 (5 bases). Germline CDR1 and CDR2: MNHEY and SMNVEV (reference sequence). V lost 3 bases and J lost 5, with 14 bases in between. The CDR3 length is 14 residues. CDR3: CASSLQDGRDEQYF. CDR3 bases: TGTGCCAGCAGTTTGCAGGACGGCAGGGACGAGCAGTACTTC.

The CDR3 reads CASGLRLGRGNEQFF. CDR3 DNA sequence: TGTGCCAGCGGCCTCCGGCTAGGGCGGGGCAATGAGCAGTTCTTC. The chain couples TRBV27 to TRBJ2-1, with a tentative D call TRBD2 (6 bases). The CDR3 contains 15 residues. Germline assignment: CDR1 MNHEY and CDR2 SMNVEV (reference sequence). V was pared by 8 bases and J by 6 bases, with 20 bases between.

The rearrangement joins TRBV28 to TRBJ1-1; D might be TRBD1 (5 bases). The CDR3 has 14 amino acids. V lost 5 bases and J lost 6, with 16 bases in between. Germline V lookup: CDR1 MDHEN, CDR2 SYDVKM. CDR3 sequence (DNA): TGTGCCAGCAGTGGCGTTCGGGGGATCCCTGAAGCTTTCTTT. It is translated as CASSGVRGIPEAFF.

The rearrangement links TRBV18 to TRBJ2-7; 11 nucleotides agree with TRBD2. There are 15 residues in the CDR3. The V segment lost 2 bases and the J segment 5 bases; nucleotides outside the gene matches: 5. CDR1 and CDR2 from the germline V gene are KGHSH and LQKENI. The CDR3 DNA sequence: TGTGCCAGCTCACCATACTCACTAGCGGGAGACGAGCAGTACTTC. Its translation is CASSPYSLAGDEQYF.

V gene TRBV19 combines with J gene TRBJ2-6, with D unclear. V gave up 6 bases and J gave up 5 bases, with 11 bases separating them. The CDR3 runs 14 residues. Germline-derived CDR1 and CDR2 are LNHDA and SQIVND (reference sequence). As DNA, the CDR3 is TGTGCCAGTAGCCTCGGTGGTTGGGCCAACGTCCTGACTTTC. It yields the protein CASSLGGWANVLTF.

This rearrangement joins TRBV5-1 to TRBJ1-1; D might be TRBD1 (5 bases). Trimming removed 1 base at V and 6 bases at J, with 7 bases between. The length of the CDR3 is 12 residues. Germline V gives CDR1 SGHRS, CDR2 YFSETQ. The CDR3 DNA is TGCGCCAGCAGCTTGCGGGACTCTGAAGCTTTCTTT. Protein product: CASSLRDSEAFF.

The chain has TRBV27 and TRBJ1-3; D remains ambiguous. The V gene's germline CDR1 is MNHEY and CDR2 SMNVEV (reference sequence). CDR3 size: 16 residues. The V end lost 10 bases, the J end lost 0 bases, and 19 bases lay between the germline ends. CDR3 amino acids: CANRGRPPCSGNTIYF. Here the CDR3 DNA reads TGTGCCAACCGCGGGAGGCCGCCCTGCTCTGGAAACACCATATATTTT.

The rearrangement joins TRBV7-6 to TRBJ2-7, with TRBD1 matching over 9 bases. CDR3 length: 15 amino acids. Per the germline V gene, CDR1 is SGHVS and CDR2 is FNYEAQ. J gave up 3 bases and V 2 bases, and 5 bases lay outside the gene matches. The CDR3 nucleotides read TGTGCCAGCAGCTTATCCGTGACAGGGGGCTACGAGCAGTACTTC. Encoded protein: CASSLSVTGGYEQYF.

The rearrangement uses TRBV10-1 and TRBJ2-1; D remains ambiguous. CDR1 is WNHNN and CDR2 is SYGVQD in the germline V gene (reference sequence). The V gene lost 0 bases and the J gene lost 3 bases, with 3 bases spanning the gap. The CDR3 sequence is 13 residues long. CDR3 bases: TGCGCCAGCAGTGAGTCGCGCTACAATGAGCAGTTCTTC. Translated, it gives CASSESRYNEQFF.

V gene TRBV15 combines with J gene TRBJ1-2; TRBD1 matches 9 bases. Germline V gene data show CDR1 as LNHNV and CDR2 as YYDKDF (reference sequence). This CDR3 is 14 amino acids long. Trimming at V came to 2 bases and at J to 6 bases, leaving 4 bases not matched to a gene. CDR3: CATSRRTGDDGYTF. In DNA form, the CDR3 reads TGTGCCACCAGCAGACGGACAGGGGACGATGGCTACACCTTC. Filled out from reference TRBV15 and TRBJ1-2, the complete variable domain reads DAMVIQNPRYQVTQFGKPVTLSCSQTLNHNVMYWYQQKSSQAPKLLFHYYDKDFNNEADTPDNFQSRRPNTSFCFLDIRSPGLGDTAMYLCATSRRTGDDGYTFGSGTRLTVV.

J is TRBJ1-1 and V is TRBV18; D remains unclear. CDR3 length: 12 residues. V was cut by 1 base and J by 4 bases, with 4 bases left in between. The V gene's germline CDR1 is KGHSH and CDR2 LQKENI. The CDR3 is CASSPLRTEAFF. Written as DNA, the CDR3 is TGTGCCAGCTCACCACTTCGCACTGAAGCTTTCTTT.

V and J are TRBV2 and TRBJ1-5; 7 nucleotides match TRBD1. Germline lookup yields CDR1 SNHLY and CDR2 FYNNEI. The CDR3 is 15 residues long. The J segment lost 4 bases and the V segment lost 6 bases, leaving 9 bases of the junction unmatched. CDR3 bases: TGTGCCAGCAGGCCACAGGGGAATCTAAATCAGCCCCAGCATTTT. As protein: CASRPQGNLNQPQHF.

The rearrangement links TRBV11-1 to TRBJ2-7, with 7 positions matching TRBD1. CDR3 size: 15 residues. Germline V gives CDR1 SGHAT, CDR2 FQDESV (reference sequence). With 5 bases clipped from V and 4 bases from J, the junction kept 11 bases outside the gene matches. The CDR3 reads CASSQRDSSRYEQYF. The DNA for the CDR3 is TGTGCCAGCAGCCAAAGGGACAGCAGCCGGTACGAGCAGTACTTC.

The chain recombines TRBV7-9 with TRBJ2-5; 11 bases fit TRBD1. This CDR3 region has 15 residues. Germline CDR1 is SEHNR and CDR2 is FQNEAQ (reference sequence). The V gene end was trimmed by 3 bases and the J gene end by 4 bases; junction bases not matched to a gene: 4. The CDR3 nucleotides are TGTGCCAGCAGCTTGGGACAGGGGGTCGGAGAGACCCAGTACTTC. It specifies CASSLGQGVGETQYF.

The CDR3 DNA is TGTGCCAGCACCCCGGGGGGGTCGGCCTATGGCTACACCTTC. Its translation: CASTPGGSAYGYTF. The rearrangement links TRBV27 to TRBJ1-2, with D tentatively TRBD1 (5 bases). V was trimmed by 7 bases and J by 4 bases, leaving 16 bases between them. The CDR3 is 14 residues long. The germline V gene encodes CDR1 MNHEY and CDR2 SMNVEV (reference sequence).

In DNA, the CDR3 is TGTGCCAGCTCACCAATGGGACAGAGCGCAGATACGCAGTATTTT. Protein: CASSPMGQSADTQYF. This chain links TRBV18 with TRBJ2-3; 7 bases agree with TRBD1. The junction had 6 bases not matched to a gene; V was cut back by 2 bases and J by 4 bases. CDR1 and CDR2 from the germline V gene are KGHSH and LQKENI. The CDR3 loop spans 15 amino acids.

This clone occurred once. V and J are TRBV28 and TRBJ2-7, with D possibly being TRBD2 (6 bases). There are 13 residues in the CDR3. Trimming pared 6 bases from V and 0 bases from J, leaving 9 bases between. Germline lookup yields CDR1 MDHEN and CDR2 SYDVKM. The CDR3 nucleotides read TGTGCCAGCAGAGAGCGGGCCTCCTACGAGCAGTACTTC. It yields the protein CASRERASYEQYF.

The rearrangement links TRBV4-3 to TRBJ2-3; tentative D call: TRBD2 (5 bases). This CDR3 is 15 amino acids long. With 4 bases removed from V and 5 bases from J, the gap between germline ends came to 16 bases. The germline V gene has CDR1 LGHNA and CDR2 YSLEER. CDR3 sequence: CASSLSLGGRDTQYF. CDR3 DNA sequence: TGCGCCAGCAGCCTATCCTTAGGAGGTAGAGATACGCAGTATTTT.

This chain uses TRBV14 with TRBJ2-5; the D gene is possibly TRBD2 (6 bases). The V end lost 4 bases, the J end lost 2 bases, and 17 bases lay between the germline ends. This CDR3 region has 16 residues. Looked up from germline, CDR1 is SGHDN and CDR2 is FVKESK. CDR3 DNA: TGTGCCAGCAGCCTAGGGACTTTCTGGGAGCAAGAGACCCAGTACTTC. Protein product: CASSLGTFWEQETQYF.